The sequence of this T cell receptor beta chain was determined in a study of tumor and adjacent non-tumor tissue in lung cancer. The template was RNA from unsorted bulk tissue. TCRbeta libraries were built with three rounds of nested PCR, modified from ARM-PCR. One entry per CDR3 protein results from TCRdb running MiXCR on the multiplex PCR reads. The sample has about 82,000 distinct CDR3 sequences; about three quarters are singletons. Regarding this clonotype: The junction departs from the called germline gene at one end, perhaps through a read error.

CDR1 and CDR2 (germline): SGHAT, FQNNGV. The CDR3 is 13 residues long. This rearrangement joins TRBV11-2 to TRBJ2-7; D is perhaps TRBD1 (6 bases). This clonotype was sampled from a woman in her fifties or sixties with non-small cell lung cancer. Sequencing was done on a sample of lung tumor tissue. The CDR3 spells CACGPRQAYGQYF. Written as DNA, the CDR3 is TGTGCCTGCGGCCCTCGACAGGCCTACGGGCAGTACTTC.